These 9 T cell receptor beta chains originate from one sample sequenced in a study of blood T cell repertoires in COVID-19 (TCRdb year 2020). Receptor amplification or capture employed the immunoSEQ multiplex PCR assay. TCRdb stores this immuneACCESS table with in-frame sequences only. Part of the clones is absent; in the studies checked, under half of the shortfall reflects unresolved V genes, and no reason is known for the rest. Within this sample are about 70,000 clones, with more than 65% of them counted one time only. Approximately 0.83% of the sample lies in the top ten. Sequencing used peripheral blood. The receptors shown here come from a woman aged 65 to 85 with acute or convalescent COVID-19.

This rearrangement joins TRBV7-8 to TRBJ2-7, with TRBD2 matching over 9 bases. V trimming: 3 bases; J trimming: 3 bases; junction bases outside the gene matches: 15. Germline V gives CDR1 SGHVS, CDR2 FQNEAQ. The CDR3 spans 18 residues. In DNA, the CDR3 is TGTGCCAGCAGCTTTCGGACTAGCGCCGACGTTTTGATCTACGAGCAGTACTTC. This codes for CASSFRTSADVLIYEQYF.

The chain has TRBV19 and TRBJ2-1; D unresolved. Germline values: CDR1 LNHDA, CDR2 SQIVND (reference sequence). V shed 1 base and J shed 7 bases, with 8 bases lying between them. The CDR3 runs 13 residues. For the CDR3, the DNA is TGTGCCAGTAGTATAGTTGAACGGAATGAGCAGTTCTTC. Its translation is CASSIVERNEQFF.

This chain joins TRBV7-2 and TRBJ1-1; no definite D call. CDR1 SGHTA and CDR2 FQGNSA come from the germline V gene. This CDR3 is 15 amino acids long. V lost 0 bases and J 8 bases, leaving 16 bases between the germline ends. The CDR3 bases are TGTGCCAGCAGCTTAGCGAGCCTTACAGTGGGCGAAGCTTTCTTT. Its translation is CASSLASLTVGEAFF.

For this clone: At one boundary the junction diverges from the germline segment, which might be a read error. The rearrangement uses TRBV6-5 and TRBJ1-6; D remains ambiguous. This CDR3 spans 15 amino acids. The germline V gene has CDR1 MNHEY and CDR2 SVGAGI. In DNA, the CDR3 is TGTGCCAGCAGTAACTCCGCGGGGAGTCACTCACCCCTCCACTTT. It translates to CASSNSAGSHSPLHF.

In its sample, this clone was seen once. J is TRBJ2-5 and V is TRBV12-3 or TRBV12-4, with TRBD2 matching 8 bases. The V gene end was trimmed by 6 bases and the J gene end by 5 bases; junction bases not matched to a gene: 5. The CDR3 loop spans 13 amino acids. As DNA, the CDR3 is TGTGCCAGCAGGAGGACTAGCCCGGAGACCCAGTACTTC. It is translated as CASRRTSPETQYF.

For this clone: Germline and junction disagree at one end, which may indicate a read error. This sample includes further DNA sequences coding for the same CDR3. The V call is TRBV10-1, the J call TRBJ1-5; no clear D. Germline CDR1 and CDR2: WNHNN and SYGVQD (reference sequence). The CDR3 runs to 13 residues. The CDR3 spells CASSGRPSQPQHF. DNA of the CDR3: TGCGCCAGTAGTGGGCGGCCCAGTCAGCCCCAGCATTTT.

The chain is built from TRBV4-3 and TRBJ1-3; D is uncertain. Looked up from germline, CDR1 is LGHNA and CDR2 is YSLEER. V gave up 0 bases and J gave up 0 bases, with 9 bases separating them. CDR3 size: 16 residues. The CDR3 sequence: CASSQELLRSGNTIYF. DNA for the CDR3: TGCGCCAGCAGCCAAGAGCTTCTACGCTCTGGAAACACCATATATTTT.

The genes are TRBV7-9 and TRBJ2-1; 9 bases agree with TRBD2. Germline V lookup: CDR1 SEHNR, CDR2 FQNEAQ (reference sequence). Trimming cost V 2 bases and J 2 bases; bases outside gene matches: 4. This CDR3 is 16 amino acids long. In DNA form, the CDR3 reads TGTGCCAGCAGCTTAATGCTAGCGGGGACCTACAATGAGCAGTTCTTC. It is translated as CASSLMLAGTYNEQFF.

The chain joins TRBV6-2 or TRBV6-3 to TRBJ2-3, with TRBD2 as a possible D gene (6 bases). There are 15 residues in the CDR3. Trimming shortened V by 1 base and J by 0 bases, and 8 bases separated the two germline ends. The germline gives CDR1 MNHEY, CDR2 SVGEGT. CDR3 sequence reads: CASSYLGTSTDTQYF. The CDR3 coding sequence is TGTGCCAGCAGTTACTTAGGGACTAGCACAGATACGCAGTATTTT.